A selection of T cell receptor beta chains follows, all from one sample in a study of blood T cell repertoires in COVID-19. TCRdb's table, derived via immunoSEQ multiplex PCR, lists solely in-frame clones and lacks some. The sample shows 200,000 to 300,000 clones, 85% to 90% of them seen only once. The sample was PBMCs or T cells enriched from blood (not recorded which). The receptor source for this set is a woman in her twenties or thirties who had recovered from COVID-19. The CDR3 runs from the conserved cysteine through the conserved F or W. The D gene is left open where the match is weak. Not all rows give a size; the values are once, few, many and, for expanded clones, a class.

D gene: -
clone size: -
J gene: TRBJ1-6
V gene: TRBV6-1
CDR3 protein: CASSDWRGALNSPLHF
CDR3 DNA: TGTGCCAGCAGTGATTGGCGGGGGGCTTTGAATTCACCCCTCCACTTT

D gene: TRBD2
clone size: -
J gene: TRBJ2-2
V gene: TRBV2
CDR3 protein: CASAQSGLAGGLTGELFF
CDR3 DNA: TGTGCCAGCGCGCAAAGTGGGCTAGCGGGAGGACTCACCGGGGAGCTGTTTTTT

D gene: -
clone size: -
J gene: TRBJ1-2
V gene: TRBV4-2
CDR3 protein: CASSPEGRGGGYTF
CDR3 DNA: TGTGCCAGCAGCCCAGAGGGGAGAGGGGGAGGCTACACCTTC

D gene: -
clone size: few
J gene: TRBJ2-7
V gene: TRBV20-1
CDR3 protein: CSASSLSRGEQYF
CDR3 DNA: TGCAGTGCTAGTAGCCTCAGCCGAGGAGAGCAGTACTTC

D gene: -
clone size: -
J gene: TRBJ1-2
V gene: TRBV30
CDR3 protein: CALREGLNYGYTF
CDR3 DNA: TGTGCGTTACGGGAGGGGCTGAACTATGGCTACACCTTC

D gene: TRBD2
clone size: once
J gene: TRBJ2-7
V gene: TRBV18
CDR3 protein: CASSPSGLAEYEQYF
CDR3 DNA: TGTGCCAGCTCACCTTCCGGACTAGCGGAATACGAGCAGTACTTC

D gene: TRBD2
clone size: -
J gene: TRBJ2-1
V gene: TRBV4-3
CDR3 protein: CASSQGLGGGTIDNEQFF
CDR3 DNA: TGCGCCAGCAGCCAAGGTCTTGGGGGAGGGACCATCGACAATGAGCAGTTCTTC

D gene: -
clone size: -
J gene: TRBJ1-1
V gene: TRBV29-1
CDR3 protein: CSVEPAGMNTEAFF
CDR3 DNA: TGCAGCGTTGAGCCGGCAGGGATGAACACTGAAGCTTTCTTT

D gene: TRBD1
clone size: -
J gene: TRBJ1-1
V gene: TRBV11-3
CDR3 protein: CASSPPSGTGWSGTEAFF
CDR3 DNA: TGTGCCAGCAGCCCCCCCTCTGGGACAGGGTGGTCGGGCACTGAAGCTTTCTTT

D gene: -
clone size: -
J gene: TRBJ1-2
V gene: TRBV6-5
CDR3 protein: CASSRRGEGGGYTF
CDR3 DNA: TGTGCCAGCAGCCGACGCGGGGAGGGGGGCGGCTACACCTTC

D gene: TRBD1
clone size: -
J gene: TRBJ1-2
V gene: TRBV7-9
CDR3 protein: CASRYTGGAYGYTF
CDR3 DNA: TGTGCCAGCAGGTACACAGGGGGCGCTTATGGCTACACCTTC

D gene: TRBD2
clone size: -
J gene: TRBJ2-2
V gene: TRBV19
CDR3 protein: CASSIMAQYAGGSTGELFF
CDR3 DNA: TGTGCCAGTAGTATAATGGCTCAGTACGCGGGAGGTAGCACCGGGGAGCTGTTTTTT

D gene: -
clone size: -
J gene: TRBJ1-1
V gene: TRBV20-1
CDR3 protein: CSTGRTEAFF
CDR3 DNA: TGCAGTACAGGGAGAACTGAAGCTTTCTTT

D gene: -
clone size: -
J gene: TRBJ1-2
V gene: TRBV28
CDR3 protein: CASSFRDPFPLYGYTF
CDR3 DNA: TGTGCCAGCAGTTTCCGGGATCCCTTCCCCCTCTATGGCTACACCTTC

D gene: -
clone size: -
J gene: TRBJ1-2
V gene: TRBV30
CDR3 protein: CAWKVAGNYGYTF
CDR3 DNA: TGTGCCTGGAAGGTTGCAGGCAACTATGGCTACACCTTC

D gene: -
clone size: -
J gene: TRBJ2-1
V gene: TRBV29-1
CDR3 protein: CSVGPTIWAVKNEQFF
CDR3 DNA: TGCAGCGTTGGGCCAACCATATGGGCAGTGAAAAATGAGCAGTTCTTC

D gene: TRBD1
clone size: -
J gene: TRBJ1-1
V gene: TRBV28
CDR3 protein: CASSLSPRGPEAFF
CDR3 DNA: TGTGCCAGCAGTTTATCCCCCAGGGGGCCTGAAGCTTTCTTT

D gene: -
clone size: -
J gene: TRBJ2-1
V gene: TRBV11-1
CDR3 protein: CASSLRSSGYNEQFF
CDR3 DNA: TGTGCCAGCAGCTTAAGGAGTTCTGGCTACAATGAGCAGTTCTTC

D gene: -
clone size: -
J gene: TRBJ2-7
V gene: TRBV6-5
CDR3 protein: CASSRRDEQYF
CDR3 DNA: TGTGCCAGCAGTCGCAGGGACGAGCAGTACTTC

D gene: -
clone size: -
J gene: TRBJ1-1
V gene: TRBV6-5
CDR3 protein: CASTGYTEAFF
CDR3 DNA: TGTGCCAGTACAGGGTACACTGAAGCTTTCTTT

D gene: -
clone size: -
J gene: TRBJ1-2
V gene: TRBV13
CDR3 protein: CASNDRNYGYTF
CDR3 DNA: TGTGCCAGCAACGACAGAAACTATGGCTACACCTTC

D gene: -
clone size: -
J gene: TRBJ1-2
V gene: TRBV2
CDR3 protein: CASSEGGTGGYTF
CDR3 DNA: TGTGCCAGCAGTGAGGGCGGGACCGGGGGCTACACCTTC

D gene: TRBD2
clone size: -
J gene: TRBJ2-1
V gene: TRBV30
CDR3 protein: CAWSGLAGYNEQFF
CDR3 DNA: TGTGCCTGGTCAGGACTAGCGGGTTACAATGAGCAGTTCTTC

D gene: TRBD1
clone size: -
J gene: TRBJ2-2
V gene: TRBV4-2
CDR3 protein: CASSQTLTGEGTGELFF
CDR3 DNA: TGTGCCAGCAGCCAGACCCTCACAGGGGAAGGCACCGGGGAGCTGTTTTTT

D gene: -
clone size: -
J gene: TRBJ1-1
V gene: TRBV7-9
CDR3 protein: CASSYRNTSNTEAFF
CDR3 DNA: TGTGCCAGCAGTTACAGAAACACCTCGAACACTGAAGCTTTCTTT

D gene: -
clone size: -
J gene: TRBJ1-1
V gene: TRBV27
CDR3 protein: CASSFGGGVYTEAFF
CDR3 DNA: TGTGCCAGCAGTTTTGGGGGGGGAGTATACACTGAAGCTTTCTTT

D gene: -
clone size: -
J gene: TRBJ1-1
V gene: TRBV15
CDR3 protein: CATSRVDSEAFF
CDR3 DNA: TGTGCCACCAGCAGAGTGGACAGCGAAGCTTTCTTT

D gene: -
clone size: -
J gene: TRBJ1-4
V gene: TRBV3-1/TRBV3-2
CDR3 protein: CASSQQGMNTNEKLFF
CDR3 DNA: TGTGCCAGCAGCCAACAGGGTATGAATACTAATGAAAAACTGTTTTTT

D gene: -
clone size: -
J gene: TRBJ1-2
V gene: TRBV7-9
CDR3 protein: CASSFPGGGYGYTF
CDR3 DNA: TGTGCCAGCAGCTTTCCGGGCGGGGGATATGGCTACACCTTC

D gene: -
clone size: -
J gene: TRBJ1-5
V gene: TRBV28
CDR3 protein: CASSYTGFQPQHF
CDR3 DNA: TGTGCCAGCAGCTATACAGGGTTTCAGCCCCAGCATTTT

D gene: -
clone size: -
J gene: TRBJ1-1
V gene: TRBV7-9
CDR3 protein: CASSPGGTEAFF
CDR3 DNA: TGTGCCAGCAGCCCGGGTGGCACTGAAGCTTTCTTT

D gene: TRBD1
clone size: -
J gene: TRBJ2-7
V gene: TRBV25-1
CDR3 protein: CASSAQGQGFYEQYF
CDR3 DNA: TGTGCCAGCAGTGCCCAGGGACAGGGTTTCTACGAGCAGTACTTC

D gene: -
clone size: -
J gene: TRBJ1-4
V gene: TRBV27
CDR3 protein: CASRYTGSLGEKLFF
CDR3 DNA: TGTGCCAGCAGATATACAGGGTCCTTGGGTGAAAAACTGTTTTTT

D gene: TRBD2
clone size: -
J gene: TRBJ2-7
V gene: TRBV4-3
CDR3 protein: CASSQGVVTSEQTF
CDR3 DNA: TGCGCCAGCAGCCAAGGGGTGGTTACTAGCGAGCAGACCTTC

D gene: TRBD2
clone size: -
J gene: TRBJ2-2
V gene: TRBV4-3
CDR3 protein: CASSHESWTSGRKGTGELFF
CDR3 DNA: TGCGCCAGCAGCCATGAATCCTGGACTAGCGGGAGAAAGGGCACCGGGGAGCTGTTTTTT

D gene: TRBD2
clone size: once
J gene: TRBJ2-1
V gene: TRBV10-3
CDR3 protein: CAIRGSGNPNYNEQFF
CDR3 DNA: TGTGCCATCAGAGGTAGCGGGAATCCGAATTACAATGAGCAGTTCTTC

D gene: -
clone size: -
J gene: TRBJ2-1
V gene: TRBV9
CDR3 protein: CASRGGNHEQFF
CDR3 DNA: TGTGCCAGCCGTGGGGGGAACCATGAGCAGTTCTTC

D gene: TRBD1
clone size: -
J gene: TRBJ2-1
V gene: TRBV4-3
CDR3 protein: CASSQSFSTFRDRYNEQFF
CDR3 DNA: TGCGCCAGCAGCCAGAGCTTCTCCACCTTCCGGGACAGATACAATGAGCAGTTCTTC

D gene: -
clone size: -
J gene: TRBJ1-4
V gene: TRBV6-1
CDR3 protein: CASSDLGKLFF
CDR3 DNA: TGTGCCAGCAGTGATCTCGGAAAACTGTTTTTT

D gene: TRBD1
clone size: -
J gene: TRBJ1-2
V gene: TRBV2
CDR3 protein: CASSDWGTGNGYTF
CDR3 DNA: TGTGCCAGCAGTGATTGGGGGACAGGGAATGGCTACACCTTC

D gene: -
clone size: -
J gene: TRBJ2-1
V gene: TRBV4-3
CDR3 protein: CASSQDRASRPNEQFF
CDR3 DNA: TGCGCCAGCAGCCAAGACCGCGCCAGCAGGCCGAATGAGCAGTTCTTC

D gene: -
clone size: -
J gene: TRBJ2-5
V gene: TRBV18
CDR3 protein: CASSPGFGSQETQYF
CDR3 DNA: TGTGCCAGCTCACCGGGATTTGGGAGTCAAGAGACCCAGTACTTC

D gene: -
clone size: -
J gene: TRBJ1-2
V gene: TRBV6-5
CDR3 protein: CASNRQGRHGYTF
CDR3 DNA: TGTGCCAGCAACCGCCAGGGTAGGCATGGCTACACCTTC

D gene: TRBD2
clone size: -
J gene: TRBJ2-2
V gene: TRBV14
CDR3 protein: CASSNRPGLTYTGELFF
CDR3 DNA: TGTGCCAGCAGCAACAGACCGGGACTAACCTACACCGGGGAGCTGTTTTTT

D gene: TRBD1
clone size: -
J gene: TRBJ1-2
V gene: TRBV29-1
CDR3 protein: CSVLDRDYGYTF
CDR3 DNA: TGCAGCGTTCTGGACAGGGACTATGGCTACACCTTC

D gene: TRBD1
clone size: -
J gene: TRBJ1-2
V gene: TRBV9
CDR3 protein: CASREDRGEGYTF
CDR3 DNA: TGTGCCAGCAGAGAAGACAGGGGCGAGGGCTACACCTTC

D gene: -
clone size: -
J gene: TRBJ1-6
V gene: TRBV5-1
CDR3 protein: CASSLGGMPTENSPLHF
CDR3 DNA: TGCGCCAGCAGCTTGGGAGGAATGCCGACAGAAAATTCACCCCTCCACTTT

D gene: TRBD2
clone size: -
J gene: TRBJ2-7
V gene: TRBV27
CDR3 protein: CASSFTPGTTINYEQYF
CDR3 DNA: TGTGCCAGCAGTTTCACCCCCGGGACTACCATCAACTACGAGCAGTACTTC

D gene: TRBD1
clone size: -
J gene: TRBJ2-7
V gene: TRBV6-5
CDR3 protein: CASRDTGTGAYEQYF
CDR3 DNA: TGTGCCAGCAGGGACACCGGGACAGGGGCCTACGAGCAGTACTTC

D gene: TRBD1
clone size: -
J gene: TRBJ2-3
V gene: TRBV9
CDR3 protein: CASSGTGFTDTQYF
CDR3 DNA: TGTGCCAGCAGCGGGACAGGGTTTACAGATACGCAGTATTTT